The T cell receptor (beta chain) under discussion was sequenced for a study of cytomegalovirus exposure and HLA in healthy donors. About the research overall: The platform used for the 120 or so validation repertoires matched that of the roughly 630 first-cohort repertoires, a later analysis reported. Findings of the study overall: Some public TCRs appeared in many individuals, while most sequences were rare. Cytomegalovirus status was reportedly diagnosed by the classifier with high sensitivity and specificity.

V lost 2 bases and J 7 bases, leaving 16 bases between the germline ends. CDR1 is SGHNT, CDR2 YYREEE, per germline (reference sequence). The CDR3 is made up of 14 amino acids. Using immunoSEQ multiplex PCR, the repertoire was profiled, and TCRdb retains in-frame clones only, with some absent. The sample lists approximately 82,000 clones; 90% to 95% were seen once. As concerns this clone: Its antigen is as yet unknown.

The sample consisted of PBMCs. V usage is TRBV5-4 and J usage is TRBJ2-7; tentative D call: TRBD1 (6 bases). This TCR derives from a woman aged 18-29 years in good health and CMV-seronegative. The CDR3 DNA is TGTGCCAGCAGCTTAACACAGGGTGTGGGTGAGCAGTACTTC. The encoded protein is CASSLTQGVGEQYF.